This passage covers 14 T cell receptor beta chains from one sample sequenced in a study of T cell responses to AZD1222 COVID-19 vaccine (dated by TCRdb to the early 2020s). What the time point label conveys for this sample: baseline before first vaccination. Library preparation employed the immunoSEQ multiplex PCR assay. The clones in this table, taken by TCRdb from immuneACCESS, are in-frame only. Not every clone is retained; where verified, under half of the shortfall comes from an unresolved V gene, and the cause of the rest is unknown. This sample lists some 150,000 clones; about 93% were detected once. The ten biggest clones cover 1.3% of the sample. The material sequenced was peripheral blood, taken on day 0 of AZD1222 vaccination. The receptor set was obtained from an adult in good health.

This clone was counted only a few times. This sequence joins TRBV19 and TRBJ1-1; unclear D gene. CDR3 size: 13 residues. The germline CDR1 and CDR2 sequences are LNHDA and SQIVND (reference sequence). V was pared by 7 bases and J by 6 bases, with 15 bases between. The CDR3 sequence: CASTTIGGAEAFF. In DNA form, the CDR3 reads TGTGCCAGTACCACCATTGGAGGCGCTGAAGCTTTCTTT.

The gene calls are TRBV13 and TRBJ1-2; D not certain. V was trimmed by 4 bases and J by 8 bases, leaving 17 bases between them. Germline V gives CDR1 PRHDT, CDR2 FYEKMQ (reference sequence). The CDR3 has 14 amino acids. The CDR3: CASSSGLDAGGYTF. The CDR3 region has the DNA TGTGCCAGCAGCTCCGGACTAGATGCGGGCGGCTACACCTTC.

The chain links TRBV19 to TRBJ1-2; D remains unclear. The ends were cut back, 1 base at V and 6 bases at J, with 15 bases in the middle. The CDR3 covers 15 residues. The V gene's germline CDR1 is LNHDA and CDR2 SQIVND (reference sequence). The CDR3 region is CASSIGFSVGNGYTF. CDR3 nucleotides: TGTGCCAGTAGTATAGGTTTTTCCGTTGGGAATGGCTACACCTTC.

The rearrangement uses TRBV2 and TRBJ2-1, with a weak D call TRBD1 (6 bases). Germline CDR1 reads SNHLY; CDR2 reads FYNNEI. The CDR3 is made up of 11 amino acids. The V end was cut by 10 bases, the J end by 11 bases, with 15 bases between. The CDR3, as DNA: TGTGCCAAGACAGGTTTGGGGAAGCAGTTCTTC. It encodes CAKTGLGKQFF.

V is TRBV11-1 and J is TRBJ1-5; possible D gene TRBD1, 6 bases. Germline CDR1 and CDR2: SGHAT and FQDESV (reference sequence). V gave up 3 bases and J gave up 8 bases, with 11 bases separating them. The CDR3 has 13 amino acids. CDR3 amino acids: CASSFTGFEPQHF. CDR3 nucleotide sequence: TGTGCCAGCAGCTTCACAGGGTTTGAGCCCCAGCATTTT.

CDR3 DNA sequence: TGTGCCAGCAGTGAGTCCCTCGACAGCGGATGGGCCGGGGAGCTGTTTTTT. It yields the protein CASSESLDSGWAGELFF. V usage is TRBV2 and J usage is TRBJ2-2, with D possibly being TRBD1 or TRBD2 (5 bases each). Trimming removed 3 bases from V and 6 bases from J, with 20 bases in between. In germline, CDR1 is SNHLY, CDR2 FYNNEI. There are 17 residues in the CDR3.

The V call is TRBV12-3 or TRBV12-4, the J call TRBJ2-3; D gene uncertain. This CDR3 has 12 residues. Trimming took off 3 bases at V and 4 bases at J, with 5 bases between the two ends. This CDR3 reads CASSFSPDTQYF. CDR3 DNA sequence: TGTGCCAGCAGTTTTTCCCCAGATACGCAGTATTTT.

The chain links TRBV7-2 to TRBJ1-2; the D is unclear. Trimming shortened V by 5 bases and J by 2 bases, and 15 bases separated the two germline ends. The CDR3 extends over 15 amino acids. CDR1 is SGHTA and CDR2 is FQGNSA in the germline V gene. Here the CDR3 DNA reads TGTGCCAGCAGCCCCGGGGTCGTAGGGAACTATGGCTACACCTTC. As protein: CASSPGVVGNYGYTF.

CDR3 amino acids: CASSYSFPRGSPLHF. CDR3 DNA sequence: TGTGCCAGCAGTTACTCGTTTCCGAGAGGGTCACCCCTCCACTTT. The V gene is TRBV6-5, the J gene TRBJ1-6; the D is unclear. The CDR3 runs 15 residues. CDR1 and CDR2 from the germline V gene are MNHEY and SVGAGI. V was pared by 0 bases and J by 10 bases, with 13 bases between.

The J gene is TRBJ1-2, the V gene TRBV7-8; TRBD1 agrees at 10 bases. The CDR3 loop spans 14 amino acids. Trimming at V came to 5 bases and at J to 8 bases, leaving 8 bases not matched to a gene. Germline V lookup: CDR1 SGHVS, CDR2 FQNEAQ. CDR3 coding DNA: TGTGCCAGCAGCCAACCGGGACAGGGGTGGGGCTACACCTTC. Translating gives CASSQPGQGWGYTF.

The V call is TRBV6-2 or TRBV6-3, the J call TRBJ2-1; D perhaps matches TRBD2 (5 bases). Trimming left V 5 bases short and J 3 bases short, with 17 bases between. In germline, CDR1 is MNHEY, CDR2 SVGEGT. CDR3 size: 16 residues. CDR3 amino acids: CASSIRVNGNYNEQFF. CDR3 DNA: TGTGCCAGCAGTATCAGAGTAAACGGGAACTACAATGAGCAGTTCTTC.

V usage is TRBV5-1 and J usage is TRBJ1-4; possible D gene TRBD1, 5 bases. CDR3 length: 14 amino acids. Trimming pared 4 bases from V and 8 bases from J, leaving 15 bases between. Germline-derived CDR1 and CDR2 are SGHRS and YFSETQ. The CDR3 here is CASSPGRRWEKLFF. As DNA, the CDR3 is TGCGCCAGCAGCCCGGGACGTAGGTGGGAAAAACTGTTTTTT.

This chain joins TRBV18 and TRBJ1-6; TRBD1 might be the D (5 bases). In germline, CDR1 is KGHSH, CDR2 LQKENI. Trimming removed 3 bases at V and 8 bases at J, with 20 bases between. The CDR3 runs to 17 residues. The CDR3 sequence is CASSPPREGIGYSPLHF. CDR3 nucleotides: TGTGCCAGCTCACCGCCCAGGGAGGGAATTGGCTATTCACCCCTCCACTTT.

V usage is TRBV25-1 and J usage is TRBJ2-3; D not resolved. This CDR3 region has 13 residues. Germline V gene data show CDR1 as MGHDK and CDR2 as SYGVNS. The ends were cut back, 3 bases at V and 2 bases at J, with 6 bases in the middle. The DNA of the CDR3 is TGTGCCAGCAGTGAGGCTTCCACAGATACGCAGTATTTT. Protein: CASSEASTDTQYF.